These 4 T cell receptor beta chains share one sample of origin, sequenced in a study of regulatory T cells in long-lasting Graves disease. For TCR beta, libraries came from iRepertoire HTBI primers and Arm-PCR of CDR3 regions. One entry per CDR3 protein results from TCRdb running MiXCR on the multiplex PCR reads. Of 400,000 to 500,000 distinct CDR3 sequences in the sample, about 15% were seen once. The time point: newly diagnosed GD, antithyroid drugs for less than 3 months. The TCR library was made from RNA that had been extracted from PBMCs in TRIzol. The same data also went into a second study, on T cells in Graves' hyperthyroidism and ophthalmopathy.

The specimen comprised peripheral blood mononuclear cells (PBMCs), sampled at new diagnosis, from a patient treated with antithyroid drugs. Source of these receptors: a woman between 45 and 65 years old with Graves disease.

This rearrangement joins TRBV18 to TRBJ2-5; 7 nucleotides line up with TRBD2. From germline, CDR1 is KGHSH and CDR2 LQKENI. V lost 0 bases and J lost 5; bases outside the gene matches: 9. This CDR3 spans 16 amino acids. CDR3 region: CASSPPGLGGSETQYF. The CDR3, as DNA: TGTGCCAGCTCACCACCGGGACTCGGGGGGTCGGAGACCCAGTACTTC. The variable domain in full, completed from reference TRBV18 and TRBJ2-5, reads NAGVMQNPRHLVRRRGQEARLRCSPMKGHSHVYWYRQLPEEGLKFMVYLQKENIIDESGMPKERFSAEFPKEGPSILRIQQVVRGDSAAYFCASSPPGLGGSETQYFGPGTRLLVL.

This clonotype was counted at least ten times. This rearrangement joins TRBV7-9 to TRBJ2-5, with 14 positions matching TRBD2. CDR3 size: 15 residues. Germline V gene data show CDR1 as SEHNR and CDR2 as FQNEAQ (reference sequence). Trimming at V came to 5 bases and at J to 4 bases, leaving 3 bases not matched to a gene. CDR3 nucleotide sequence: TGTGCCAGCAGCGCCGGACTAGCGGGAGGAGAGACCCAGTACTTC. Translating it yields CASSAGLAGGETQYF.

This clonotype was found many times. The chain couples TRBV7-6 to TRBJ2-5; the D gene is possibly TRBD2 (5 bases). V lost 6 bases and J 5 bases, leaving 19 bases between the germline ends. This CDR3 contains 15 residues. Germline values: CDR1 SGHVS, CDR2 FNYEAQ. CDR3 sequence: CASRSIRERAETQYF. CDR3 nucleotides: TGTGCCAGCAGGTCCATTAGGGAGAGGGCGGAGACCCAGTACTTC.

The chain joins TRBV28 to TRBJ1-3; D is ambiguous. V was clipped by 3 bases and J by 0 bases, with 9 bases between them. This CDR3 spans 15 amino acids. Germline lookup yields CDR1 MDHEN and CDR2 SYDVKM. The CDR3 is CASSFLEYSGNTIYF. As DNA, the CDR3 is TGTGCCAGCAGTTTCCTAGAATACTCTGGAAACACCATATATTTT.